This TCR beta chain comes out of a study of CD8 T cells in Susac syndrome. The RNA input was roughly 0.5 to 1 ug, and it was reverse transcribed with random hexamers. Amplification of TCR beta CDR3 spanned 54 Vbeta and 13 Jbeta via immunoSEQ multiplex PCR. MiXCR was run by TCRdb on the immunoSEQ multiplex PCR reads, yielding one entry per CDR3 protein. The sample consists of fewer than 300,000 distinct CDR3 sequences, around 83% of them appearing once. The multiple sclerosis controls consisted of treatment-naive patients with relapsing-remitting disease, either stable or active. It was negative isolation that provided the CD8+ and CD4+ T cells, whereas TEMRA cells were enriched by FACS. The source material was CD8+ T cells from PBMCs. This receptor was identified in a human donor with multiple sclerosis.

As DNA, the CDR3 is TGTGCCAGCAGTTCTACCGGGACCGGGTCGAACGAGCAGTACTTC. Its translation: CASSSTGTGSNEQYF. The chain couples TRBV6-1 to TRBJ2-7; D is tentatively TRBD1 or TRBD2 (5 bases each). Germline V gene data show CDR1 as MNHNS and CDR2 as SASEGT. The CDR3 totals 15 residues. Trimming cost V 5 bases and J 5 bases, with 19 bases left between them.